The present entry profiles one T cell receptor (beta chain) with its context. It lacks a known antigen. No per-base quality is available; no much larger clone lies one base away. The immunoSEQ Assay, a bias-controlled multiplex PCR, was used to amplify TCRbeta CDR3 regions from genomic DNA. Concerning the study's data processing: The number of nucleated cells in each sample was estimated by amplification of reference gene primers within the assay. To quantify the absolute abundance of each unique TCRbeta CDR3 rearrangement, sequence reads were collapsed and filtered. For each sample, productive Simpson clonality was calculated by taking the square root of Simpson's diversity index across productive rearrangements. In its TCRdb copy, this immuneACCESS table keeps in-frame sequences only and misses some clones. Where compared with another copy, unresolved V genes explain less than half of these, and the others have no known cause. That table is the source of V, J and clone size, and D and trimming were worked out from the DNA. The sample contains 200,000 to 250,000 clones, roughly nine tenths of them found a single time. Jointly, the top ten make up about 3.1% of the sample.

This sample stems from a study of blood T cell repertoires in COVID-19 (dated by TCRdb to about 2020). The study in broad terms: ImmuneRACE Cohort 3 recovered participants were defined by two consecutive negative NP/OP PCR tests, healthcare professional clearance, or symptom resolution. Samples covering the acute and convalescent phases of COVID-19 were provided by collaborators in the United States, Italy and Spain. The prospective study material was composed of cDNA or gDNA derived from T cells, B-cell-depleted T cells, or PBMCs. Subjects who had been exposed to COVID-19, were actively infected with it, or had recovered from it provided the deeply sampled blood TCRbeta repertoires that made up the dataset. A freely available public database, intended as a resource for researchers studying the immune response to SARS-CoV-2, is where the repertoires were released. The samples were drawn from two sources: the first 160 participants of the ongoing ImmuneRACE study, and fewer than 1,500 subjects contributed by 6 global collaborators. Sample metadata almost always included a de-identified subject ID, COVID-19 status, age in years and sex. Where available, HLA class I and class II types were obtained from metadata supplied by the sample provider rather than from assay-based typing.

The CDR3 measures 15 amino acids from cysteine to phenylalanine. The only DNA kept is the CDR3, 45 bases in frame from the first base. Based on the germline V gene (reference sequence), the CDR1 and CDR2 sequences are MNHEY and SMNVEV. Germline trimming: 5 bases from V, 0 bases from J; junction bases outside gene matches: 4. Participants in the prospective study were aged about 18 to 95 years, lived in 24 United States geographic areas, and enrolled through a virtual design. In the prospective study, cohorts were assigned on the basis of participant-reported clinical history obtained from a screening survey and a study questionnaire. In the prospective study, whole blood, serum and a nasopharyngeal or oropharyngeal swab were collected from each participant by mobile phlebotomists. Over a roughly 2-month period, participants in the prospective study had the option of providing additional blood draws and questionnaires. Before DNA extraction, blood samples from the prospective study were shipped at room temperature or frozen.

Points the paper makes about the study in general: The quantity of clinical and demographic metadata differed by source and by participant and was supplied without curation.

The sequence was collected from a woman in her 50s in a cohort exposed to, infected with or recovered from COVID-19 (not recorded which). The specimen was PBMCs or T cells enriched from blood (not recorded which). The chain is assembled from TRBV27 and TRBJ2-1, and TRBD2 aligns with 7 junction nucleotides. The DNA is TGTGCCAGCAGTCTGGGGGGGTACTCCTACAATGAGCAGTTCTTC. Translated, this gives CASSLGGYSYNEQFF.